This entry lists 5 T cell receptor beta chains sequenced from one sample in a study of blood T cell repertoires in COVID-19. Profiled with immunoSEQ multiplex PCR; TCRdb holds only in-frame clones, not every one. The sample lists some 150,000 clones, roughly 80% occurring once. Sequencing was done on a sample of PBMCs or T cells enriched from blood (not recorded which). The source is a woman between 50 and 59 years old who had recovered from COVID-19.

V is TRBV3-1 (or the pseudogene TRBV3-2) and J is TRBJ1-5; the D is unclear. The CDR3 is made up of 13 amino acids. Germline V gene data show CDR1 as LGHDT and CDR2 as YNNKEL (reference sequence). V dropped 4 bases and J dropped 6 bases, with 10 bases sitting between them. The CDR3 nucleotides are TGTGCCAGCAGCCCTAGGGAGAGTCAGCCCCAGCATTTT. As protein: CASSPRESQPQHF.

The chain has TRBV6-5 and TRBJ2-7; weak D call: TRBD2 (5 bases). The ends were cut back, 11 bases at V and 0 bases at J, with 5 bases in the middle. The germline gives CDR1 MNHEY, CDR2 SVGAGI. CDR3 length: 10 amino acids. CDR3 in DNA: TGTGCCCGGGGCTCCTACGAGCAGTACTTC. Residues: CARGSYEQYF.

This clone was observed once. This chain uses TRBV7-2 with TRBJ1-5; 7 positions match TRBD1. CDR1 and CDR2 (germline): SGHTA, FQGNSA. This CDR3 has 14 residues. Losses at the gene ends were 4 bases for V and 7 bases for J; bases not matched to a gene: 7. CDR3 protein: CASSSEQGWQPQHF. The DNA for the CDR3 is TGTGCCAGCAGCTCCGAACAGGGGTGGCAGCCCCAGCATTTT.

This rearrangement joins TRBV19 to TRBJ1-5; 7 positions match TRBD1. Germline V gene lookup returns CDR1 LNHDA and CDR2 SQIVND (reference sequence). After removal of 5 bases from V and 6 bases from J, the junction contained 10 bases not matched to a gene. The CDR3 is 15 amino acids. DNA for the CDR3: TGTGCCAGTAGTGGGACAGCCGGTAAGTCTCAGCCCCAGCATTTT. Residues: CASSGTAGKSQPQHF.

The chain uses TRBV29-1 and TRBJ2-3, with D tentatively TRBD1 (5 bases). CDR3 length: 13 amino acids. The ends were cut back, 7 bases at V and 3 bases at J, with 14 bases in the middle. Germline loops: CDR1 SQVTM, CDR2 ANQGSEA. CDR3 sequence (DNA): TGCAGCGCCCCCGCGCCAGGGACAGATACGCAGTATTTT. This codes for CSAPAPGTDTQYF.